The sequence of this T cell receptor beta chain was determined in a study of post-analysis software for immune sequencing data. On the study more broadly: Included courses were relapsing-remitting and secondary progressive multiple sclerosis; progressive-relapsing multiple sclerosis was also included. Whole-study results and caveats: Among four or five TRBV segments more frequent in patients than controls were TRBV5-6, TRBV5-1 and TRBV20-1. Significantly lower normalized Chao1 diversity was seen in multiple sclerosis patients than in controls. Same-batch preparations were strongly co-clustered by F measure.

Unique molecular identifiers tagged the TCR beta cDNA libraries. Input populations of 1 to 10 million T cells gave rise to 500,000 or so cDNA molecules. TCRdb reprocessed the PCR reads via MiXCR and lists one record per CDR3 protein. The repertoire includes approximately 770,000 distinct CDR3 sequences, 35% to 55% of them detected once, and roughly 4.5% sits in the top ten. A few counts support this clonotype. What it binds is unknown. The CDR3 is 16 residues long. Unmatched junction bases numbered 13, after V lost 5 bases and J lost 5 bases. The sequenced sample was blood. The receptor was derived from a girl between 5 and 17 years old with multiple sclerosis. The chain joins TRBV12-3 or TRBV12-4 to TRBJ2-5; TRBD1 aligns across 8 bases. CDR3 amino acids: CASSRHRGAVGETQYF. CDR3 DNA: TGTGCCAGCAGTCGGCACAGGGGGGCGGTCGGGGAGACCCAGTACTTC.